Each of the 31 T cell receptor beta chains below was sequenced from the same sample in a study of CD8+ T cells in alopecia areata. CD4+ cells of a handful of patients were further sorted as CD25+CD127-. Extracted RNA was reverse transcribed, and the resulting cDNA served as sequencing template. Data came from immunoSEQ multiplex PCR; TCRdb stores just in-frame clones and leaves some out. The table shows 35,000 or so clones, with less than 55% occurring only once. Sequenced material: CD4+ Tregs sorted from blood. These receptors all come from a human donor with alopecia areata.

Regarding this clone: This sample also contains other DNA sequences that code for the same CDR3. This chain uses TRBV18 with TRBJ2-5, with D uncertain. This CDR3 is built from 12 residues. The V gene lost 6 bases and the J gene lost 0 bases, with 5 bases spanning the gap. Per germline, CDR1 KGHSH and CDR2 LQKENI. CDR3 region: CASSPNQETQYF. The CDR3 DNA reads as TGTGCCAGCTCCCCCAACCAAGAGACCCAGTACTTC.

The gene calls are TRBV2 and TRBJ2-7; D call uncertain. Trimming took off 2 bases at V and 6 bases at J, with 17 bases between the two ends. CDR1 and CDR2 (germline): SNHLY, FYNNEI. The CDR3 consists of 15 residues. The CDR3 sequence is CASSELLLLGPEQYF. CDR3 DNA: TGTGCCAGCAGTGAATTATTGCTGTTGGGTCCCGAGCAGTACTTC. The full variable domain, rest sourced from reference TRBV2 and TRBJ2-7, is EPEVTQTPSHQVTQMGQEVILRCVPISNHLYFYWYRQILGQKVEFLVSFYNNEISEKSEIFDDQFSVERPDGSNFTLKIRSTKLEDSAMYFCASSELLLLGPEQYFGPGTRLTVT.

This clone was found once. This chain joins TRBV19 and TRBJ1-5; 12 bases line up with TRBD1. J was trimmed by 7 bases and V by 7 bases; bases with no gene match: 11. The CDR3 sequence is 16 residues long. CDR1 is LNHDA and CDR2 is SQIVND in the germline V gene (reference sequence). CDR3 nucleotide sequence: TGTGCCAGTACCGGGACAGGGGGCGCGGGAGGGCAGCCCCAGCATTTT. Protein product: CASTGTGGAGGQPQHF.

This clone was recorded a few times. The chain couples TRBV5-1 to TRBJ2-7; TRBD1 agrees at 8 bases. With 4 bases clipped from V and 1 base from J, the junction kept 4 bases outside the gene matches. CDR3 length: 14 amino acids. Germline CDR1 and CDR2: SGHRS and YFSETQ. The CDR3 nucleotides are TGCGCCAGCAGCCTGGGACAGGTGTCCTACGAGCAGTACTTC. Translating gives CASSLGQVSYEQYF.

The J gene is TRBJ1-4, the V gene TRBV30; possibly TRBD1 for D (5 bases). The V gene lost 3 bases and the J gene lost 5 bases, with 13 bases spanning the gap. The CDR3 loop spans 14 amino acids. Germline lookup yields CDR1 GTSNPN and CDR2 SVGIG (reference sequence). CDR3 residues: CAWRPGTENEKLFF. The CDR3 bases are TGTGCCTGGAGGCCTGGGACGGAAAATGAAAAACTGTTTTTT.

There are a few counts of this clone. J is TRBJ2-5 and V is TRBV28; tentatively, D is TRBD1 (6 bases). The CDR3 is 11 amino acids. Germline loops: CDR1 MDHEN, CDR2 SYDVKM. The CDR3 nucleotides are TGTACCACACAGGGTGGGGAGACCCAGTACTTC. It codes for CTTQGGETQYF. Full variable domain (remainder filled in from reference TRBV28 and TRBJ2-5): DVKVTQSSRYLVKRTGEKVFLECVQDMDHENMFWYRQDPGLGLRLIYFSYDVKMKEKGDIPEGYSVSREKKERFSLILESASTNQTSMYLCTTQGGETQYFGPGTRLLVL.

This chain uses TRBV2 with TRBJ1-2, with D possibly matching TRBD1 (5 bases). Germline loops: CDR1 SNHLY, CDR2 FYNNEI. The CDR3 sequence is 12 residues long. Trimming took 5 bases from V and 8 from J, leaving 12 bases between them. DNA of the CDR3: TGTGCCAGCAGTCGAGCGGGGCAAGGCTACACCTTC. It is translated as CASSRAGQGYTF.

V gene TRBV30 combines with J gene TRBJ1-2; D is undetermined. The CDR3 has 13 residues. Germline V gives CDR1 GTSNPN, CDR2 SVGIG (reference sequence). The ends were cut back, 5 bases at V and 0 bases at J, with 10 bases in the middle. For the CDR3, the DNA is TGTGCCTGGGTAACAGACGCTAACTATGGCTACACCTTC. Translating gives CAWVTDANYGYTF.

This clone was picked up a small number of times. This chain links TRBV5-1 with TRBJ2-7; D is possibly TRBD1 (5 bases). Trimming pared 4 bases from V and 5 bases from J, leaving 10 bases between. CDR1 and CDR2 from the germline V gene are SGHRS and YFSETQ. CDR3 size: 12 residues. CDR3 nucleotide sequence: TGCGCCAGCAGCCCAAGGGGCCACGAGCAGTACTTC. Translation: CASSPRGHEQYF.

The chain joins TRBV23-1 to TRBJ1-5, with D hard to call. TRBV23-1 is sorted into the ORF group, with uncertain function. This CDR3 has 14 residues. Deletions cut 2 bases from V and 3 bases from J, with 8 bases between. For the CDR3, the DNA is TGCGCCAGCAGTCAACAGGCCGTCAATCAGCCCCAGCATTTT. This translates into CASSQQAVNQPQHF.

The table lists this clone with a few counts. The chain combines TRBV5-6 with TRBJ2-7, with unresolved D. The CDR3 covers 11 residues. V was cut by 2 bases and J by 6 bases, with 6 bases left in between. Germline CDR1 SGHDT, CDR2 YYEEEE. The CDR3 sequence is CASSFSGEQYF. Here the CDR3 DNA reads TGTGCCAGCAGCTTTTCGGGCGAGCAGTACTTC.

The chain has TRBV7-6 and TRBJ2-5, with 9 bases aligning to TRBD1. Germline CDR1 reads SGHVS; CDR2 reads FNYEAQ. The CDR3 covers 15 residues. Unmatched junction bases numbered 6, after V lost 3 bases and J lost 4 bases. The CDR3 nucleotides read TGTGCCAGCAGCTTCCGGACAGGGGACGGAGAGACCCAGTACTTC. This translates into CASSFRTGDGETQYF.

The chain has TRBV7-2 and TRBJ2-4; D unresolved. This CDR3 spans 13 amino acids. V lost 1 base and J lost 3, with 4 bases in between. The germline CDR1 and CDR2 sequences are SGHTA and FQGNSA. CDR3 nucleotide sequence: TGTGCCAGCAGCTTAGGACACAAAAACATTCAGTACTTC. The encoded protein is CASSLGHKNIQYF.

V usage is TRBV29-1 and J usage is TRBJ1-2; possible D gene TRBD1, 6 bases. The CDR3 is 11 amino acids. Germline V lookup: CDR1 SQVTM, CDR2 ANQGSEA. The V gene lost 6 bases and the J gene lost 3 bases, with 8 bases spanning the gap. The CDR3 DNA reads TGCAGCGTGGGGGCGGACTATGGCTACACCTTC. It is translated as CSVGADYGYTF.

This clone was seen a handful of times. This chain connects TRBV7-3 to TRBJ2-2, with 7 positions matching TRBD1. The V gene's germline CDR1 is SGHTA and CDR2 FQGTGA. Unmatched junction bases numbered 6, after V lost 5 bases and J lost 0 bases. CDR3 length: 16 amino acids. CDR3 sequence reads: CASSPQGQTNTGELFF. CDR3 DNA sequence: TGTGCCAGCAGCCCTCAGGGACAGACGAACACCGGGGAGCTGTTTTTT. Full variable domain (remainder filled in from reference TRBV7-3 and TRBJ2-2): GAGVSQTPSNKVTEKGKYVELRCDPISGHTALYWYRQSLGQGPEFLIYFQGTGAADDSGLPNDRFFAVRPEGSVSTLKIQRTERGDSAVYLCASSPQGQTNTGELFFGEGSRLTVL.

In its sample, this clone was seen a few times. The chain employs TRBV10-2 and TRBJ2-7; D unresolved. The CDR3 runs 11 residues. Between the trimmed V and J ends, which lost 5 bases and 3 bases, there was a span of 5 bases. Germline V gene lookup returns CDR1 WSHSY and CDR2 SAAADI. The CDR3: CASSSGYEQYF. The CDR3 DNA reads TGCGCCAGCAGTTCGGGCTACGAGCAGTACTTC.

The genes are TRBV6-5 and TRBJ2-1; 8 nucleotides align to TRBD2. The junction had 12 bases not matched to a gene; V was cut back by 6 bases and J by 8 bases. Germline CDR1 MNHEY, CDR2 SVGAGI. The CDR3 is 15 residues long. The CDR3 reads CASRIGGASHHEQFF. The CDR3 coding sequence is TGTGCCAGCAGGATCGGGGGGGCGAGTCATCATGAGCAGTTCTTC.

CDR3 nucleotide sequence: TGTGCCAGCGCCTACGGGGGAAGCACAGATACGCAGTATTTT. As protein: CASAYGGSTDTQYF. The chain recombines TRBV6-5 with TRBJ2-3, with D possibly matching TRBD2 (6 bases). The CDR3 runs to 14 residues. CDR1 and CDR2 from the germline V gene are MNHEY and SVGAGI. Deletions cut 8 bases from V and 0 bases from J, with 12 bases between.

This chain uses TRBV2 with TRBJ2-1, with a possible D match to TRBD2 (6 bases). Germline loops: CDR1 SNHLY, CDR2 FYNNEI. Trimming cost V 7 bases and J 7 bases, with 11 bases left between them. The CDR3 has 12 residues. CDR3 bases: TGTGCCAGCACGGGAGTGGGTAATGAGCAGTTCTTC. Residues: CASTGVGNEQFF.

This clone has only a few counts. The V gene is TRBV7-3, the J gene TRBJ2-1, with D unresolved. CDR1 and CDR2 from the germline V gene are SGHTA and FQGTGA. The germline V and J ends were trimmed by 5 bases and 2 bases, with 4 bases remaining between them. CDR3 size: 12 residues. DNA for the CDR3: TGTGCCAGCAGCGGACCCTACAATGAGCAGTTCTTC. Translating it yields CASSGPYNEQFF.

This clone came up a few times. CDR3 protein: CASSLGAQETQYF. For the CDR3, the DNA is TGTGCCAGCAGTTTAGGGGCACAAGAGACCCAGTACTTC. The chain combines TRBV27 with TRBJ2-5; D possibly corresponds to TRBD1 (5 bases). CDR3 length equals 13 residues. Germline V gene sequence: CDR1 MNHEY, CDR2 SMNVEV (reference sequence). Between the trimmed V and J ends, which lost 2 bases and 2 bases, there was a span of 6 bases.

The CDR3 reads CVTRGTGNYGYTF. CDR3 coding DNA: TGTGTCACGAGGGGTACCGGCAACTATGGCTACACCTTC. The chain recombines TRBV7-9 with TRBJ1-2, with a weak D call TRBD1 (5 bases). The CDR3 consists of 13 residues. Germline V lookup: CDR1 SEHNR, CDR2 FQNEAQ (reference sequence).

This sequence joins TRBV7-2 and TRBJ1-2; 10 nucleotides line up with TRBD1. Germline V gene sequence: CDR1 SGHTA, CDR2 FQGNSA. After removal of 5 bases from V and 7 bases from J, the junction contained 7 bases not matched to a gene. There are 14 residues in the CDR3. The CDR3 reads CASSQRQGAFGYTF. CDR3 DNA: TGTGCCAGCAGCCAACGACAGGGGGCGTTTGGCTACACCTTC.

This sequence joins TRBV7-9 and TRBJ2-7; D may be TRBD1 or TRBD2 (5 bases each). The CDR3 consists of 16 residues. V dropped 2 bases and J dropped 0 bases, with 14 bases sitting between them. Germline V gene lookup returns CDR1 SEHNR and CDR2 FQNEAQ (reference sequence). This CDR3 reads CASSLPGRLSSYEQYF. DNA for the CDR3: TGTGCCAGCAGCTTACCGGGACGTCTGAGCTCCTACGAGCAGTACTTC.

This clone has only a few counts. The chain links TRBV7-3 to TRBJ2-2; the D is unclear. The CDR3 loop spans 13 amino acids. Per the germline V gene, CDR1 is SGHTA and CDR2 is FQGTGA. The V end lost 1 base, the J end lost 4 bases, and 4 bases lay between the germline ends. CDR3 DNA sequence: TGTGCCAGCAGCTTAAAGGTCACCGGGGAGCTGTTTTTT. This translates into CASSLKVTGELFF.

This clone was counted once. The gene calls are TRBV11-2 and TRBJ2-1, with a possible D match to TRBD2 (6 bases). Germline V gives CDR1 SGHAT, CDR2 FQNNGV. V gave up 4 bases and J gave up 6 bases, with 13 bases separating them. The CDR3 runs 14 residues. CDR3 loop: CASSSGLATNEQFF. Written as DNA, the CDR3 is TGTGCCAGCAGCTCGGGACTTGCCACCAATGAGCAGTTCTTC.

The CDR3 region has the DNA TGTGCCAGCAGTCATTCGGGATCCCGGAGAGGGTTCGAGGGCTACACCTTC. This codes for CASSHSGSRRGFEGYTF. The chain links TRBV7-3 to TRBJ1-2; D is uncertain. Trimming removed 6 bases from V and 8 bases from J, with 28 bases in between. CDR3 length: 17 amino acids. Germline V gene lookup returns CDR1 SGHTA and CDR2 FQGTGA.

The CDR3 here is CASSTGTVYGYTF. The CDR3 region has the DNA TGTGCCAGCAGCACCGGGACAGTCTATGGCTACACCTTC. This rearrangement joins TRBV7-3 to TRBJ1-2, with 7 bases matching TRBD1. Germline values: CDR1 SGHTA, CDR2 FQGTGA. The J segment lost 4 bases and the V segment lost 5 bases, leaving 4 bases of the junction unmatched. The length of the CDR3 is 13 residues.

V and J are TRBV18 and TRBJ1-2, with no clear D. The CDR3 length is 12 residues. V was shortened by 3 bases and J by 4 bases, with 6 bases between the two germline ends. Germline V gene sequence: CDR1 KGHSH, CDR2 LQKENI. CDR3 amino acids: CASSPQGYGYTF. The CDR3 DNA reads as TGTGCCAGCTCACCCCAAGGCTATGGCTACACCTTC. The variable domain in full, with the rest retrieved from reference TRBV18 and TRBJ1-2, is NAGVMQNPRHLVRRRGQEARLRCSPMKGHSHVYWYRQLPEEGLKFMVYLQKENIIDESGMPKERFSAEFPKEGPSILRIQQVVRGDSAAYFCASSPQGYGYTFGSGTRLTVV.

The chain carries TRBV5-1 and TRBJ2-7, with 8 nucleotides matching TRBD2. This CDR3 has 15 residues. Germline V lookup: CDR1 SGHRS, CDR2 YFSETQ. With V trimmed by 2 bases and J by 2 bases, 6 bases remained unmatched. The CDR3 DNA reads as TGCGCCAGCAGCTTCATAGCGGGAAGTGCCTACGAGCAGTACTTC. Translating it yields CASSFIAGSAYEQYF.

This clone was recorded once. This chain connects TRBV4-2 to TRBJ2-3; a weak D match, TRBD2 (6 bases). CDR1 and CDR2 from the germline V gene are LGHNA and YNFKEQ. Deletions cut 0 bases from V and 2 bases from J, with 12 bases between. The CDR3 consists of 16 residues. Here the CDR3 reads CASSQDGGLLTDTQYF. In nucleotides, the CDR3 is TGTGCCAGCAGCCAAGATGGGGGACTCCTCACAGATACGCAGTATTTT.